The entry that follows covers one TCR beta chain sequence. The data stem from a study of blood T cell repertoires in COVID-19. Study context: Acute and convalescent COVID-19 samples came from the United States, Italy and Spain. Sources were T cells, B-cell-depleted T cells, or PBMCs; the material itself was cDNA or gDNA.

Authors' methods: Amplification of reference gene primers provided the estimated nucleated cell counts. Only in-frame clones appear in the TCRdb table, and some are missing; sequencing was by immunoSEQ multiplex PCR. V and J calls and clone size are copied from that table; D and trimming were computed from the DNA. Of about 200,000 clones listed, approximately 90% are singletons. The CDR3 is 15 residues long. V gave up 1 base and J gave up 6 bases; unmatched junction bases: 7. Germline V gene data show CDR1 as SGHTA and CDR2 as FQGNSA. The sequence derives from a woman in her thirties or forties who had recovered from COVID-19. This chain joins TRBV7-2 and TRBJ2-7; 9 bases agree with TRBD1. The sequenced sample was peripheral blood. CDR3 bases: TGTGCCAGCAGCTTAGTTAAAGGGACAGGGAGCGAGCAGTACTTC. Translation gives CASSLVKGTGSEQYF.